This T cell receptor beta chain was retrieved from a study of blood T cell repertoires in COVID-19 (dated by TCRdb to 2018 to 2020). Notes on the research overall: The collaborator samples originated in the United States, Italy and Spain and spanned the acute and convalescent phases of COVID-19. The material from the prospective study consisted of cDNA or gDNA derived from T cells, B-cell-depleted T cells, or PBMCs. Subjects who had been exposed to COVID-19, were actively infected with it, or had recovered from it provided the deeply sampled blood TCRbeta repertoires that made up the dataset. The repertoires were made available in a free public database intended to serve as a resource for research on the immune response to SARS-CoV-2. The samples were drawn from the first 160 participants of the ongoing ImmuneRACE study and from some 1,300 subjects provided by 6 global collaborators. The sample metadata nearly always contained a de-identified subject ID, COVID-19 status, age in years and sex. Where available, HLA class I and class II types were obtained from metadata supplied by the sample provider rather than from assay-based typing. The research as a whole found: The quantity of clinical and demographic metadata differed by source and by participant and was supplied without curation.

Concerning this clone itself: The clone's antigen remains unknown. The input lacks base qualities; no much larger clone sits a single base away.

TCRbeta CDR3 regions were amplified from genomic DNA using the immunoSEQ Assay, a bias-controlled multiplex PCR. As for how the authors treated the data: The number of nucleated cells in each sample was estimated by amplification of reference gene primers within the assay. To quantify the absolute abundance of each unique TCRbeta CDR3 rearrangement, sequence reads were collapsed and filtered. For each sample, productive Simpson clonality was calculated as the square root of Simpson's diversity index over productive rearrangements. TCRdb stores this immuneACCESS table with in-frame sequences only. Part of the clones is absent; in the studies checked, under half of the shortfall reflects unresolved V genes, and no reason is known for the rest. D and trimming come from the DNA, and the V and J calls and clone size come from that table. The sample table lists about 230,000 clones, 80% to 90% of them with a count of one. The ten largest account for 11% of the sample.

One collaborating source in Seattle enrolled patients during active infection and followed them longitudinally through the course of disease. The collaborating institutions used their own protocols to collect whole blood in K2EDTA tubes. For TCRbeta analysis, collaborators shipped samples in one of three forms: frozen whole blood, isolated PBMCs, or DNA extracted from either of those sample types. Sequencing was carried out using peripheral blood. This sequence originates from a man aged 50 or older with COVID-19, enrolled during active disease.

CDR3 loop: CASSPHRGLITEAFF. The bases read TGTGCCAGCAGCCCACACAGGGGGCTGATCACTGAAGCTTTCTTT. In this chain, TRBV9 is recombined with TRBJ1-1, with TRBD1 identical over 9 junction bases. Here V drops 4 bases and J drops 4 bases, and the junction holds 8 bases not matched to any gene. CDR1 SGDLS and CDR2 YYNGEE were looked up in the germline V gene. The CDR3 starts with the cysteine, ends with the phenylalanine, and has 15 residues. The DNA shown is the 45-base CDR3, in frame from base 1.